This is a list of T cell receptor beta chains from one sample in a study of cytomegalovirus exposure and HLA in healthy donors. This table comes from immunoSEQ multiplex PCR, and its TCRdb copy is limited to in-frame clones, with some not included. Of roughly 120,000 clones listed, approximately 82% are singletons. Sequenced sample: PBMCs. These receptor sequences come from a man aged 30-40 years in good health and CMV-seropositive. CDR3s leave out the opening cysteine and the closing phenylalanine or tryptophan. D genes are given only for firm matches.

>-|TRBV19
ASRPTQQSRGEKLF
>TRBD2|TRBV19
ASSWSGGAGEQY
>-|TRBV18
ASSPPGGRDTEAF
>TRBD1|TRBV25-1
ASSETGGGYSPLH
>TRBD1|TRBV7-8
ASSLGYMVGTGHTGELF
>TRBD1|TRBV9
ASSGPTGTREKLF
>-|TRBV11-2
ASSRWFQELYNEQF
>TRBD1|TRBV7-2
ASSTRDRGRDYGYT
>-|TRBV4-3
ASSQDSGGYNYGYT
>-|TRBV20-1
SAYYGHHYT
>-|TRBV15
ATSRQGNEAF
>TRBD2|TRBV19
ASSISGGAPNEQF
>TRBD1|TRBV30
ACRQDRVFLYGYT
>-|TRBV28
ASSSPNYEQY
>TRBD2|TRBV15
ATSARTSGGAAEQF
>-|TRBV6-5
ASSPLQGGTDTQY
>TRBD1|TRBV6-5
ASGDSLSNYGYT
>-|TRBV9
ASSVGGGGRDTQY
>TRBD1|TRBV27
ASRRGPNEQY
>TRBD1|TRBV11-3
ASSITGAGNTIY
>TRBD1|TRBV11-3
ASSLNTGDTEAF
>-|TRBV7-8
ASSQGSGKGNTIY
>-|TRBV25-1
ASSEAERSEKLF
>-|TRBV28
ASRNPRGSYEQY
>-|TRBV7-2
ASSLEESSYNSPLH
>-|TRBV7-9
ASSLTDTQREKLF
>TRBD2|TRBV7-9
ASSPPRGSGGPRGEQY
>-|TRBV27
ASSFDWRRNEKLF
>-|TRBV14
ASSQGVGLETQY
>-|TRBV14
ASSQGWYGYT
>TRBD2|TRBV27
ASPPARGGKSYEQY
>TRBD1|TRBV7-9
ASSPRLTGTGYEQY
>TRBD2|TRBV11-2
ASSAQRGSTDTQY
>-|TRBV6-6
ASSPGGNQPQH
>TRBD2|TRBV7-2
ASSLDRAGASSTGELF
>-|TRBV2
ASRGPYSNQPQH
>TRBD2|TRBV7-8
ASSTAGTSRRTDTQY
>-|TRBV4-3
ASSQVVFGATNEKLF
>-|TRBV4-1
ASSQPLVSRESEKLF
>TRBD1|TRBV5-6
ASSLLGTGNEKLF
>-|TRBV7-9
ASSAGRLGSGYEQY
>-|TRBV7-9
ASRSLGDTEAF